These 29 T cell receptor beta chains came from one sample sequenced in a study of spatial heterogeneity in lung cancer. Time point noted: sample taken at primary tumor resection. TCRdb used MiXCR to reprocess the 5' RACE reads, holding one entry per CDR3 protein. Here the sample spans under 4,000 distinct CDR3 sequences, 3% being singletons. The sequencing here drew on normal lung tissue next to the tumor, taken at surgery. These receptor sequences come from a female donor with early-stage non-small cell lung cancer.

The table lists this clonotype with many counts. This chain connects TRBV11-2 to TRBJ2-5; 7 nucleotides agree with TRBD1. V gave up 5 bases and J gave up 2 bases; unmatched junction bases: 8. CDR1 and CDR2 from the germline V gene are SGHAT and FQNNGV. The CDR3 runs 15 residues. CDR3 sequence (DNA): TGTGCCAGCAGCCCAGGGGACAGACCTCAAGAGACCCAGTACTTC. This codes for CASSPGDRPQETQYF. The whole variable domain, filled in from reference TRBV11-2 and TRBJ2-5, reads EAGVAQSPRYKIIEKRQSVAFWCNPISGHATLYWYQQILGQGPKLLIQFQNNGVVDDSQLPKDRFSAERLKGVDSTLKIQPAKLEDSAVYLCASSPGDRPQETQYFGPGTRLLVL.

This clonotype was seen ten or more times. The chain recombines TRBV4-2 with TRBJ2-7; 11 bases are shared with TRBD1. The CDR3 loop spans 15 amino acids. V lost 0 bases and J lost 5; bases outside the gene matches: 3. Germline CDR1 and CDR2: LGHNA and YNFKEQ. The CDR3 DNA follows: TGTGCCAGCAGCCAAGAAGGGGGACAGGGGGACGAGCAGTACTTC. This encodes CASSQEGGQGDEQYF.

This clonotype is judged medium-sized (0.01 to 0.1%). This chain joins TRBV6-1 and TRBJ1-1; D gene uncertain. V shed 6 bases and J shed 2 bases, with 13 bases lying between them. CDR1 is MNHNS and CDR2 is SASEGT in the germline V gene. This CDR3 has 14 residues. The CDR3 protein is CASSHVGGNTEAFF. CDR3 nucleotides: TGTGCCAGCAGCCACGTGGGAGGAAACACTGAAGCTTTCTTT.

Judged by abundance, this clonotype is medium-sized (0.01 to 0.1%). The chain combines TRBV30 with TRBJ2-7; TRBD1 agrees at 7 bases. CDR3 size: 13 residues. Germline V lookup: CDR1 GTSNPN, CDR2 SVGIG (reference sequence). Trimming took 3 bases from V and 3 from J; bases not matched to a gene: 5. The chain's CDR3 is CAWRRQGSYEQYF. CDR3 sequence (DNA): TGTGCCTGGAGGAGACAGGGAAGCTACGAGCAGTACTTC.

In this sample, this clonotype turned up many times. J is TRBJ2-3 and V is TRBV6-2 or TRBV6-3; 7 nucleotides align to TRBD1. The V gene's germline CDR1 is MNHEY and CDR2 SVGEGT. Trimming cost V 0 bases and J 0 bases; bases outside gene matches: 21. The CDR3 length is 22 residues. The DNA for the CDR3 is TGTGCCAGCAGTTACTCGGACCCGACAGGGAAGTCCATATTCCATAGCACAGATACGCAGTATTTT. Translated: CASSYSDPTGKSIFHSTDTQYF.

This clonotype counts as medium-sized. This chain uses TRBV7-2 with TRBJ1-5; the D is unclear. From germline, CDR1 is SGHTA and CDR2 FQGNSA. This CDR3 region has 13 residues. Trimming took off 8 bases at V and 2 bases at J, with 10 bases between the two ends. The CDR3 loop reads CASAISGNQPQHF. Here the CDR3 DNA reads TGTGCCAGCGCAATCAGTGGCAATCAGCCCCAGCATTTT.

This clonotype has at least ten counts. The rearrangement uses TRBV7-8 and TRBJ1-5; TRBD1 agrees at 10 bases. CDR1 is SGHVS and CDR2 is FQNEAQ in the germline V gene. The V segment lost 0 bases and the J segment 1 base; nucleotides outside the gene matches: 0. This CDR3 is built from 16 residues. CDR3 DNA: TGTGCCAGCAGCTTAGCGGACAGGGGGAGCAATCAGCCCCAGCATTTT. It is translated as CASSLADRGSNQPQHF.

By share, this clonotype counts as medium-sized. The chain has TRBV6-6 and TRBJ2-1; D is uncertain. Trimming took off 3 bases at V and 0 bases at J, with 9 bases between the two ends. Germline V gene sequence: CDR1 MNHNY, CDR2 SVGAGI (reference sequence). There are 15 residues in the CDR3. This CDR3 reads CASSYMSPSYNEQFF. The CDR3 DNA reads TGTGCCAGCAGTTATATGAGTCCCTCCTACAATGAGCAGTTCTTC.

This clonotype occurred many times. The J gene is TRBJ2-5, the V gene TRBV5-1, with D unclear. Germline CDR1 is SGHRS and CDR2 is YFSETQ. The germline V and J ends were trimmed by 2 bases and 4 bases, with 9 bases remaining between them. The CDR3 length is 13 residues. CDR3 protein: CASSLFPRETQYF. The CDR3 coding sequence is TGCGCCAGCAGCTTATTCCCGCGAGAGACCCAGTACTTC.

The V gene is TRBV29-1, the J gene TRBJ2-6; the D gene is possibly TRBD1 (5 bases). Deletions cut 5 bases from V and 4 bases from J, with 12 bases between. The CDR3 totals 14 residues. Looked up from germline, CDR1 is SQVTM and CDR2 is ANQGSEA. The CDR3 nucleotides are TGCAGCGTTCCGACAGTATCAGGGGCCAACGTCCTGACTTTC. Amino acid sequence: CSVPTVSGANVLTF.

This clonotype was seen a few times. This rearrangement joins TRBV4-2 to TRBJ2-1; D is unresolved. The V gene's germline CDR1 is LGHNA and CDR2 YNFKEQ. V lost 3 bases and J 15 bases, leaving 12 bases between the germline ends. The CDR3 is 11 amino acids. The CDR3 bases are TGTGCCAGCAGCCAGGGTTCGGCCTGGTTCTTC. Protein product: CASSQGSAWFF.

This clonotype was found many times. The chain combines TRBV6-2 or TRBV6-3 with TRBJ1-1, with D tentatively TRBD1 (6 bases). Germline V lookup: CDR1 MNHEY, CDR2 SVGEGT. The length of the CDR3 is 16 residues. V lost 2 bases to trimming and J lost 1 base, with 14 bases between them. CDR3 residues: CASSYGPGTKNTEAFF. The CDR3 DNA reads TGTGCCAGCAGTTACGGGCCGGGGACAAAGAACACTGAAGCTTTCTTT.

This clonotype qualifies as medium-sized. V usage is TRBV7-2 and J usage is TRBJ2-1, with 10 positions matching TRBD2. The CDR3 consists of 16 residues. V lost 4 bases and J lost 0; bases outside the gene matches: 3. CDR1 is SGHTA and CDR2 is FQGNSA in the germline V gene. The CDR3 coding sequence is TGTGCCAGCAGCTCTAGCGGGGGCGGCTCCTACAATGAGCAGTTCTTC. Protein: CASSSSGGGSYNEQFF.

This clonotype is labeled as medium-sized. The chain links TRBV7-2 to TRBJ2-5; 8 bases fit TRBD1. This CDR3 is 13 amino acids long. CDR1 is SGHTA, CDR2 FQGNSA, per germline. Trimming at V came to 3 bases and at J to 5 bases, leaving 2 bases not matched to a gene. The CDR3 sequence is CASSFTGGETQYF. The CDR3 nucleotides read TGTGCCAGCAGCTTTACAGGGGGGGAGACCCAGTACTTC.

This clonotype qualifies as medium-sized (0.01 to 0.1%). The chain combines TRBV4-3 with TRBJ1-3; D may be TRBD1 (6 bases). This CDR3 has 16 amino acids. Germline CDR1 LGHNA, CDR2 YSLEER. Between the trimmed V and J ends, which lost 1 base and 4 bases, there was a span of 14 bases. The CDR3 reads CASSQAAGVIGNTIYF. CDR3 nucleotide sequence: TGCGCCAGCAGCCAAGCAGCAGGGGTCATAGGAAACACCATATATTTT.

By share of the sample, this clonotype is medium-sized. The J gene is TRBJ2-1, the V gene TRBV10-3, with D possibly called TRBD1 or TRBD2 (7 bases each). Germline CDR1 is ENHRY and CDR2 is SYGVKD. CDR3 size: 12 residues. V lost 11 bases, J lost 5 bases, and 13 bases lay in between. The CDR3 coding sequence is TGTGCCGCCAGGGGGACTAACAATGAGCAGTTCTTC. Its translation: CAARGTNNEQFF.

Judged by abundance, this clonotype is medium-sized. The chain couples TRBV11-1 to TRBJ1-6; D call uncertain. Deletions cut 5 bases from V and 13 bases from J, with 18 bases between. Germline V gene lookup returns CDR1 SGHAT and CDR2 FQDESV (reference sequence). CDR3 length: 14 residues. This chain's CDR3 is CASSQTDLSSPLHF. The CDR3 coding sequence is TGTGCCAGCAGCCAGACGGATCTTAGTTCCCCCCTCCACTTT.

This clonotype was detected ten times or more. V gene TRBV5-6 combines with J gene TRBJ1-4; no clear D. The CDR3 totals 14 residues. From germline, CDR1 is SGHDT and CDR2 YYEEEE. With 6 bases removed from V and 2 bases from J, the gap between germline ends came to 11 bases. CDR3 sequence (DNA): TGTGCCAGCACCGCGGGGAGGACTAATGAAAAACTGTTTTTT. It translates to CASTAGRTNEKLFF.

By frequency in the sample, this clonotype is large. As DNA, the CDR3 is TGCAGTGCTCCAGAGGGAGGGGCTCTGGCCCCTAATTCACCCCTCCACTTT. It yields the protein CSAPEGGALAPNSPLHF. V is TRBV20-1 and J is TRBJ1-6, with D possibly matching TRBD1 (5 bases). This CDR3 has 17 amino acids. Germline loops: CDR1 DFQATT, CDR2 SNEGSKA (reference sequence). V gave up 5 bases and J gave up 6 bases, with 23 bases separating them.

This clonotype counts as medium-sized. This chain connects TRBV6-2 or TRBV6-3 to TRBJ1-2; 9 bases are a match to TRBD1. This CDR3 is built from 16 residues. The trim removed 2 bases at V and 7 bases at J, leaving 11 bases unmatched. Germline CDR1 reads MNHEY; CDR2 reads SVGEGT. As DNA, the CDR3 is TGTGCCAGCAGTTACACCTCCGCGGGACAGGGCTTTGGCTACACCTTC. This codes for CASSYTSAGQGFGYTF.

This clonotype rates as medium-sized. The chain links TRBV5-6 to TRBJ1-3; D not certain. This CDR3 is built from 14 residues. Germline V gives CDR1 SGHDT, CDR2 YYEEEE. Trimming took 1 base from V and 4 from J, leaving 9 bases between them. The CDR3 spells CASSLTVAGNTIYF. The CDR3 coding sequence is TGTGCCAGCAGCTTGACGGTTGCGGGAAACACCATATATTTT.

By sample share, this clonotype is medium-sized. The chain joins TRBV7-2 to TRBJ2-5, with TRBD2 identical over 8 bases. This CDR3 has 14 residues. V shed 2 bases and J 5 bases; nucleotides not matched to a gene: 4. In germline, CDR1 is SGHTA, CDR2 FQGNSA. The CDR3 sequence: CASSLTGGPETQYF. CDR3 in DNA: TGTGCCAGCAGCTTAACGGGGGGGCCTGAGACCCAGTACTTC.

This clonotype was picked up many times. The chain employs TRBV12-3 or TRBV12-4 and TRBJ1-3; D gene unclear. Trimming pared 2 bases from V and 4 bases from J, leaving 9 bases between. The CDR3 length is 14 residues. The CDR3 region has the DNA TGTGCCAGCAGTTTAATGGTGGCGGGAAACACCATATATTTT. It encodes CASSLMVAGNTIYF.

This clonotype is medium-sized by share. The J gene is TRBJ1-5, the V gene TRBV27; 8 bases map to TRBD1. Germline CDR1 reads MNHEY; CDR2 reads SMNVEV (reference sequence). This CDR3 spans 16 amino acids. V lost 1 base and J lost 5; bases outside the gene matches: 7. The CDR3 reads CASSLFAGTGDQPQHF. The CDR3 DNA is TGTGCCAGCAGTTTATTCGCCGGGACAGGTGATCAGCCCCAGCATTTT.

By proportion, this clonotype is large. The rearrangement joins TRBV11-2 to TRBJ2-2, with D perhaps matching TRBD1 (5 bases). The V and J ends lost 1 base and 1 base respectively, with 7 bases between them. The germline V gene has CDR1 SGHAT and CDR2 FQNNGV. The CDR3 has 15 amino acids. The CDR3 here is CASSLADRNTGELFF. The CDR3 nucleotides read TGTGCCAGCAGCTTAGCTGACAGGAACACCGGGGAGCTGTTTTTT.

This clonotype showed up many times. The gene calls are TRBV5-8 and TRBJ2-2; 11 nucleotides line up with TRBD1. Germline CDR1 and CDR2: SGHTS and YDEGEE. After removal of 5 bases from V and 7 bases from J, the junction contained 7 bases not matched to a gene. CDR3 length equals 15 residues. The CDR3, as DNA: TGTGCCAGCAGACATCGGGACAGGGGGTTCGGGGAGCTGTTTTTT. Translation: CASRHRDRGFGELFF.

By share, this clonotype ranks as medium-sized. The genes are TRBV4-2 and TRBJ2-3, with unresolved D. The germline gives CDR1 LGHNA, CDR2 YNFKEQ. CDR3 length: 14 amino acids. V dropped 1 base and J dropped 2 bases, with 7 bases sitting between them. The CDR3 region is CASSQAKHTDTQYF. CDR3 coding DNA: TGTGCCAGCAGCCAAGCCAAACACACAGATACGCAGTATTTT.

This clonotype rates as medium-sized (0.01 to 0.1%). V usage is TRBV11-2 and J usage is TRBJ2-7; D unresolved. V shed 3 bases and J shed 1 base, with 7 bases lying between them. Germline loops: CDR1 SGHAT, CDR2 FQNNGV. This CDR3 contains 13 residues. The chain's CDR3 is CASSLGKSYEQYF. In nucleotides, the CDR3 is TGTGCCAGCAGCTTGGGCAAATCCTACGAGCAGTACTTC.

This clonotype was counted ten times or more. The genes are TRBV7-3 and TRBJ2-2; D not certain. Per germline, CDR1 SGHTA and CDR2 FQGTGA. CDR3 length: 13 amino acids. Trimming stripped 5 bases from V and 5 bases from J, with 9 bases between. The CDR3 DNA sequence: TGTGCCAGCAGCCAAAAAACGACCGGGGAGCTGTTTTTT. Amino acid sequence: CASSQKTTGELFF. The entire variable domain, with the rest obtained from reference TRBV7-3 and TRBJ2-2, is as follows: GAGVSQTPSNKVTEKGKYVELRCDPISGHTALYWYRQSLGQGPEFLIYFQGTGAADDSGLPNDRFFAVRPEGSVSTLKIQRTERGDSAVYLCASSQKTTGELFFGEGSRLTVL.